The 17 T cell receptor beta chains below come from one sample, sequenced in a study of blood T cell repertoires in COVID-19. Generated by immunoSEQ multiplex PCR, the TCRdb table keeps only in-frame clones and is missing some. The sample contains around 150,000 clones, about 85% of which appear only once. Material for sequencing was peripheral blood. The receptors were sampled from a human donor with acute or convalescent COVID-19. The donor label of this sample is uncertain.

The genes are TRBV9 and TRBJ2-3; D possibly corresponds to TRBD1 (6 bases). CDR3 length equals 20 residues. Germline CDR1 reads SGDLS; CDR2 reads YYNGEE. The V gene lost 0 bases and the J gene lost 1 base, with 24 bases spanning the gap. The CDR3 here is CASSVGKAPLTGWGTDTQYF. CDR3 DNA: TGTGCCAGCAGCGTAGGCAAAGCCCCCCTTACAGGGTGGGGCACAGATACGCAGTATTTT.

The chain joins TRBV11-2 to TRBJ2-2; 8 nucleotides match TRBD1. Germline lookup yields CDR1 SGHAT and CDR2 FQNNGV. With 5 bases clipped from V and 1 base from J, the junction kept 9 bases outside the gene matches. CDR3 length equals 17 residues. The CDR3 sequence: CASSIQTGVVNTGELFF. The CDR3 coding sequence is TGTGCCAGCAGCATACAGACAGGGGTGGTGAACACCGGGGAGCTGTTTTTT.

The J gene is TRBJ1-6, the V gene TRBV11-3; D unresolved. The CDR3 consists of 13 residues. The V gene lost 6 bases and the J gene lost 13 bases, with 16 bases spanning the gap. CDR1 is SGHNT and CDR2 is YENEEA in the germline V gene. The CDR3, as DNA: TGTGCCAGCAGTCCTTCGGGAGTGGAGCCCCTCCACTTT. It codes for CASSPSGVEPLHF.

This chain links TRBV7-2 with TRBJ2-1; TRBD1 matches 9 bases. Germline V gene data show CDR1 as SGHTA and CDR2 as FQGNSA. The CDR3 length is 15 residues. Germline trimming cut 5 bases from V and 10 bases from J; bases unmatched to any gene: 12. CDR3 bases: TGTGCCAGCAGCGCACCGGGACAGGGTTATTGGGAGCAGTTCTTC. Protein: CASSAPGQGYWEQFF.

The J gene is TRBJ1-5, the V gene TRBV7-8, with unresolved D. This CDR3 comprises 15 residues. Trimming removed 2 bases from V and 6 bases from J, with 14 bases in between. Germline V gene sequence: CDR1 SGHVS, CDR2 FQNEAQ. For the CDR3, the DNA is TGTGCCAGCAGCTTACTAAAGCCGGGAGGTCAGCCCCAGCATTTT. Its translation is CASSLLKPGGQPQHF.

CDR3 in DNA: TGCGCCAGCAGCGTTGTTCTTTCCAATGAGCAGTTCTTC. Translated: CASSVVLSNEQFF. The J gene is TRBJ2-1, the V gene TRBV5-1; D gene uncertain. CDR1 SGHRS and CDR2 YFSETQ come from the germline V gene. Deletions cut 4 bases from V and 6 bases from J, with 11 bases between. CDR3 length equals 13 residues. The full variable domain, rest sourced from reference TRBV5-1 and TRBJ2-1, is KAGVTQTPRYLIKTRGQQVTLSCSPISGHRSVSWYQQTPGQGLQFLFEYFSETQRNKGNFPGRFSGRQFSNSRSEMNVSTLELGDSALYLCASSVVLSNEQFFGPGTRLTVL.

The CDR3 DNA sequence: TGTGCCAGTAAACAGGGGGCTAGGAGTGGCTACACCTTC. It is translated as CASKQGARSGYTF. The chain carries TRBV19 and TRBJ1-2; 9 bases map to TRBD1. V lost 7 bases to trimming and J lost 7 bases; unmatched junction nucleotides: 7. The CDR3 loop spans 13 amino acids. The V gene's germline CDR1 is LNHDA and CDR2 SQIVND (reference sequence).

J is TRBJ1-5 and V is TRBV27; a weak D match, TRBD1 (5 bases). From germline, CDR1 is MNHEY and CDR2 SMNVEV (reference sequence). V lost 7 bases and J 6 bases, leaving 16 bases between the germline ends. The CDR3 covers 14 residues. The CDR3 bases are TGTGCCAGCAAACCCGGGGGGGTCGGTCAGCCCCAGCATTTT. Amino acid sequence: CASKPGGVGQPQHF.

This chain connects TRBV3-1 (or the pseudogene TRBV3-2) to TRBJ1-1; D remains ambiguous. Looked up from germline, CDR1 is LGHDT and CDR2 is YNNKEL (reference sequence). The CDR3 runs to 14 residues. V was pared by 0 bases and J by 6 bases, with 11 bases between. This CDR3 is CASSQEREGPEAFF. CDR3 in DNA: TGTGCCAGCAGCCAAGAGCGGGAGGGCCCTGAAGCTTTCTTT.

This chain connects TRBV18 to TRBJ1-5, with a tentative D call TRBD1 (5 bases). Looked up from germline, CDR1 is KGHSH and CDR2 is LQKENI. The CDR3 is 17 amino acids. V was clipped by 2 bases and J by 2 bases, with 16 bases between them. The CDR3 here is CASSPRQGNEGNQPQHF. Written as DNA, the CDR3 is TGTGCCAGCTCACCAAGGCAGGGCAACGAGGGCAATCAGCCCCAGCATTTT.

The chain joins TRBV3-1 (or the pseudogene TRBV3-2) to TRBJ1-1; D remains ambiguous. The CDR3 consists of 13 residues. CDR1 LGHDT and CDR2 YNNKEL come from the germline V gene (reference sequence). Trimming pared 2 bases from V and 7 bases from J, leaving 11 bases between. The CDR3 DNA sequence: TGTGCCAGCAGCCAATTCTCCTACCTTGAAGCTTTCTTT. Protein sequence: CASSQFSYLEAFF.

The chain joins TRBV7-9 to TRBJ1-2, with D possibly being TRBD1 (6 bases). Germline V gene data show CDR1 as SEHNR and CDR2 as FQNEAQ (reference sequence). V was cut by 6 bases and J by 0 bases, with 8 bases left in between. This CDR3 has 13 amino acids. The DNA for the CDR3 is TGTGCCAGCAGTCCAGGGGCTAACTATGGCTACACCTTC. Translated: CASSPGANYGYTF.

The chain has TRBV4-3 and TRBJ1-6, with 8 nucleotides matching TRBD1. The CDR3 sequence is 15 residues long. Germline CDR1 reads LGHNA; CDR2 reads YSLEER. V shed 3 bases, J shed 10 bases, and the junction held 8 bases outside the gene matches. CDR3 residues: CASSQAGQGLSPLHF. Written as DNA, the CDR3 is TGCGCCAGCAGCCAGGCAGGACAGGGCTTGTCACCCCTCCACTTT.

V gene TRBV10-2 combines with J gene TRBJ1-4; D is uncertain. Germline CDR1 WSHSY, CDR2 SAAADI. Trimming stripped 5 bases from V and 4 bases from J, with 2 bases between. The CDR3 contains 11 residues. The CDR3 loop is CASSLNEKLFF. For the CDR3, the DNA is TGCGCCAGCAGTCTTAATGAAAAACTGTTTTTT.

The rearrangement links TRBV19 to TRBJ2-3; TRBD1 aligns across 9 bases. This CDR3 has 16 amino acids. After removal of 3 bases from V and 0 bases from J, the junction contained 4 bases not matched to a gene. Germline values: CDR1 LNHDA, CDR2 SQIVND (reference sequence). The CDR3 coding sequence is TGTGCCAGTAGTATGTCGGGACAGGGTAGCACAGATACGCAGTATTTT. Encoded protein: CASSMSGQGSTDTQYF.

The chain carries TRBV18 and TRBJ2-5; D perhaps matches TRBD2 (7 bases). The V gene's germline CDR1 is KGHSH and CDR2 LQKENI. This CDR3 has 18 residues. V was trimmed by 3 bases and J by 4 bases, leaving 24 bases between them. This CDR3 reads CASSPVSGGVLVGETQYF. As DNA, the CDR3 is TGTGCCAGCTCACCGGTTTCGGGGGGCGTCTTGGTCGGAGAGACCCAGTACTTC.

A word on this clone: Other DNA sequences in the sample encode the same CDR3. This chain joins TRBV7-9 and TRBJ2-1; D possibly corresponds to TRBD2 (6 bases). The CDR3 totals 13 residues. Germline V gene lookup returns CDR1 SEHNR and CDR2 FQNEAQ (reference sequence). Trimming took off 9 bases at V and 10 bases at J, with 19 bases between the two ends. CDR3 bases: TGTGCCAGTAGCCCAGCATCCAGCGGGGAGCAGTTCTTC. This encodes CASSPASSGEQFF. Supplemented by reference TRBV7-9 and TRBJ2-1, the full variable domain reads DTGVSQNPRHKITKRGQNVTFRCDPISEHNRLYWYRQTLGQGPEFLTYFQNEAQLEKSRLLSDRFSAERPKGSFSTLEIQRTEQGDSAMYLCASSPASSGEQFFGPGTRLTVL.